The 29 T cell receptor beta chains below all came from one sample that was sequenced in a study of cytomegalovirus exposure and HLA in healthy donors. The PCR had 60 Vbeta and 13 Jbeta primers. Produced via immunoSEQ multiplex PCR; TCRdb's table is partial and in-frame only. This sample has over 110,000 clones; around three quarters occur once, and the top ten carry 6.2%. Sequenced sample: PBMCs. The receptor set was obtained from a woman aged 40 to 49 in good health and CMV-seropositive.

This chain links TRBV7-8 with TRBJ2-7; 12 bases are shared with TRBD2. Trimming at V came to 5 bases and at J to 5 bases, leaving 7 bases not matched to a gene. CDR1 is SGHVS and CDR2 is FQNEAQ in the germline V gene. This CDR3 has 15 residues. CDR3 nucleotide sequence: TGTGCCAGCAGCAAGACTAGCGGGAGTGTCAACGAGCAGTACTTC. Translated: CASSKTSGSVNEQYF.

The chain links TRBV7-2 to TRBJ1-6, with TRBD1 matching 9 bases. The CDR3 extends over 16 amino acids. The germline V gene encodes CDR1 SGHTA and CDR2 FQGNSA. V lost 4 bases to trimming and J lost 9 bases; unmatched junction nucleotides: 10. The CDR3 DNA is TGTGCCAGCAGCTGGGGTACAGGGGGCGCGGGTTCACCCCTCCACTTT. The encoded protein is CASSWGTGGAGSPLHF.

This rearrangement joins TRBV2 to TRBJ2-5; no firm D call. The closer fit of TRBJ2-7 to the DNA end suggests the J call may be wrong. The CDR3 length is 11 residues. Germline CDR1 SNHLY, CDR2 FYNNEI. The chain's CDR3 is CASRWGYEQYF. The CDR3 DNA is TGTGCCAGCAGATGGGGCTACGAGCAGTACTTC.

The J gene is TRBJ1-1, the V gene TRBV18; possible D gene TRBD1, 6 bases. V lost 4 bases and J lost 2, with 11 bases in between. The CDR3 runs to 14 residues. Germline CDR1 reads KGHSH; CDR2 reads LQKENI. In DNA, the CDR3 is TGTGCCAGCTCACTTTCAGGGACAAACACTGAAGCTTTCTTT. Translation: CASSLSGTNTEAFF.

This chain links TRBV2 with TRBJ2-2; TRBD2 matches 15 bases. Germline values: CDR1 SNHLY, CDR2 FYNNEI. The CDR3 has 17 residues. V was pared by 4 bases and J by 5 bases, with 5 bases of the junction left unmatched. The CDR3 DNA reads TGTGCCAGCAGTGGGGGACTAGCGGGAGGAGATACCGGGGAGCTGTTTTTT. Its translation: CASSGGLAGGDTGELFF.

The rearrangement joins TRBV23-1 to TRBJ2-3; D not certain. TRBV23-1 is known as an ORF, though its function is uncertain. The CDR3 sequence is 20 residues long. The V end was cut by 3 bases, the J end by 2 bases, with 27 bases between. CDR3 amino acids: CASSHSNNKLSLLHTDTQYF. The CDR3 coding sequence is TGCGCCAGCAGTCATTCGAACAATAAACTTAGCCTCCTACACACAGATACGCAGTATTTT.

The rearrangement links TRBV28 to TRBJ2-3; 7 bases are shared with TRBD2. This CDR3 comprises 15 residues. V trimming: 8 bases; J trimming: 9 bases; junction bases outside the gene matches: 17. CDR1 and CDR2 from the germline V gene are MDHEN and SYDVKM. The CDR3 spells CASSSVGGSLPTQYF. The CDR3 coding sequence is TGTGCCAGCTCCTCTGTGGGGGGGTCCCTCCCAACGCAGTATTTT.

Regarding this clone: In the same sample, other DNA sequences code for this CDR3. V usage is TRBV18 and J usage is TRBJ2-7, with D maybe TRBD2 (7 bases). Trimming took off 0 bases at V and 3 bases at J, with 12 bases between the two ends. The CDR3 is 15 amino acids. Looked up from germline, CDR1 is KGHSH and CDR2 is LQKENI. CDR3 protein: CASSPPGGAFYEQYF. The CDR3 DNA reads TGTGCCAGCTCACCACCGGGGGGGGCCTTCTACGAGCAGTACTTC.

This clone was observed once. The junction departs from germline at one end; a sequencing error may be responsible. V gene TRBV5-1 combines with J gene TRBJ1-3, with D uncertain. This CDR3 region has 12 residues. Germline loops: CDR1 SGHRS, CDR2 YFSETQ. This chain's CDR3 is CAGSSLGNTIYF. CDR3 bases: TGCGCCGGCAGCTCCTTGGGAAACACCATATATTTT. Together with reference TRBV5-1 and TRBJ1-3, the CDR3 gives the full variable domain: KAGVTQTPRYLIKTRGQQVTLSCSPISGHRSVSWYQQTPGQGLQFLFEYFSETQRNKGNFPGRFSGRQFSNSRSEMNVSTLELGDSALYLCAGSSLGNTIYFGEGSWLTVV.

This chain links TRBV7-8 with TRBJ2-1, with TRBD2 identical over 11 bases. Unmatched junction bases numbered 3, after V lost 3 bases and J lost 5 bases. The CDR3 is made up of 15 amino acids. Germline CDR1 is SGHVS and CDR2 is FQNEAQ. Written as DNA, the CDR3 is TGTGCCAGCAGCTTCTCGGGACTAGCGGACAATGAGCAGTTCTTC. This gives the protein CASSFSGLADNEQFF.

The chain links TRBV9 to TRBJ2-7, with 7 nucleotides matching TRBD1. This CDR3 is built from 16 residues. CDR1 and CDR2 from the germline V gene are SGDLS and YYNGEE. Losses at the gene ends were 4 bases for V and 7 bases for J; bases not matched to a gene: 17. CDR3 protein: CASSPQNGAGGAEQYF. The CDR3 DNA is TGTGCCAGCAGCCCTCAGAACGGGGCAGGGGGTGCGGAGCAGTACTTC.

The chain recombines TRBV28 with TRBJ2-2; maybe TRBD2 (6 bases). Trimming cost V 2 bases and J 2 bases, with 9 bases left between them. The length of the CDR3 is 15 residues. Germline V CDR1 and CDR2: MDHEN, SYDVKM. Here the CDR3 DNA reads TGTGCCAGCAGTTTACCGGGACTCAACACCGGGGAGCTGTTTTTT. Protein product: CASSLPGLNTGELFF.

The chain joins TRBV6-6 to TRBJ2-5; 14 bases line up with TRBD2. V lost 5 bases, J lost 13 bases, and 9 bases stayed unmatched. CDR1 and CDR2 from the germline V gene are MNHNY and SVGAGI (reference sequence). The CDR3 loop spans 14 amino acids. The CDR3 region has the DNA TGTGCCAGCAGTCCCGGGACTAGCGGGAGATGGAGGTACTTC. Amino acids: CASSPGTSGRWRYF.

This chain uses TRBV15 with TRBJ1-1, with D unresolved. V was clipped by 5 bases and J by 1 base, with 11 bases between them. Germline V CDR1 and CDR2: LNHNV, YYDKDF (reference sequence). This CDR3 is 14 amino acids long. The CDR3, as DNA: TGTGCCACCAGCGACAACATAGGGAACACTGAAGCTTTCTTT. It encodes CATSDNIGNTEAFF.

The chain combines TRBV30 with TRBJ2-5; 11 nucleotides match TRBD1. This CDR3 is 14 amino acids long. Trimming took 5 bases from V and 5 from J; bases not matched to a gene: 7. The germline V gene has CDR1 GTSNPN and CDR2 SVGIG (reference sequence). The CDR3 loop is CAWRTGGAGETQYF. Here the CDR3 DNA reads TGTGCCTGGCGGACAGGGGGCGCGGGGGAGACCCAGTACTTC. The entire variable domain, with the rest obtained from reference TRBV30 and TRBJ2-5, is as follows: SQTIHQWPATLVQPVGSPLSLECTVEGTSNPNLYWYRQAAGRGLQLLFYSVGIGQISSEVPQNLSASRPQDRQFILSSKKLLLSDSGFYLCAWRTGGAGETQYFGPGTRLLVL.

This chain uses TRBV18 with TRBJ2-5; a weak D match, TRBD1 (5 bases). The V gene's germline CDR1 is KGHSH and CDR2 LQKENI. The CDR3 covers 14 residues. Trimming removed 8 bases from V and 2 bases from J, with 15 bases in between. Here the CDR3 reads CASAHLRDQETQYF. CDR3 DNA sequence: TGTGCCAGCGCCCACCTCAGGGATCAAGAGACCCAGTACTTC. The whole variable domain, remainder taken from reference TRBV18 and TRBJ2-5, is NAGVMQNPRHLVRRRGQEARLRCSPMKGHSHVYWYRQLPEEGLKFMVYLQKENIIDESGMPKERFSAEFPKEGPSILRIQQVVRGDSAAYFCASAHLRDQETQYFGPGTRLLVL.

The V and J genes are TRBV9 and TRBJ2-7; 7 nucleotides match TRBD2. The V and J ends lost 0 bases and 2 bases, in that order; junction bases with no gene match: 8. In germline, CDR1 is SGDLS, CDR2 YYNGEE. This CDR3 spans 16 amino acids. CDR3 amino acids: CASSVAGGRAPYEQYF. For the CDR3, the DNA is TGTGCCAGCAGCGTAGCTGGAGGGAGGGCCCCCTACGAGCAGTACTTC.

This chain joins TRBV6-5 and TRBJ2-3; a weak D match, TRBD1 (6 bases). Germline values: CDR1 MNHEY, CDR2 SVGAGI. Trimming stripped 4 bases from V and 4 bases from J, with 12 bases between. The CDR3 sequence is 14 residues long. CDR3 nucleotides: TGTGCCAGCAGTTGGGGGCTAGGGTCAGATACGCAGTATTTT. Translating gives CASSWGLGSDTQYF.

This clone was counted between two and nine times. The chain is built from TRBV28 and TRBJ2-7; 7 bases fit TRBD1. Germline assignment: CDR1 MDHEN and CDR2 SYDVKM. With 8 bases clipped from V and 2 bases from J, the junction kept 3 bases outside the gene matches. CDR3 length: 12 amino acids. Written as DNA, the CDR3 is TGTGCCAGCCGACAGGGTACCTACGAGCAGTACTTC. It specifies CASRQGTYEQYF. Full variable domain (outside the CDR3, taken from reference TRBV28 and TRBJ2-7): DVKVTQSSRYLVKRTGEKVFLECVQDMDHENMFWYRQDPGLGLRLIYFSYDVKMKEKGDIPEGYSVSREKKERFSLILESASTNQTSMYLCASRQGTYEQYFGPGTRLTVT.

The V and J genes are TRBV29-1 and TRBJ1-1; 10 bases fit TRBD1. Trimming cost V 4 bases and J 4 bases; bases outside gene matches: 3. The CDR3 is made up of 13 amino acids. Germline V CDR1 and CDR2: SQVTM, ANQGSEA. The CDR3 DNA reads TGCAGCGTTGGGACAGGGGGACCCACTGAAGCTTTCTTT. Translating gives CSVGTGGPTEAFF.

This clone was counted once. The chain has TRBV21-1 and TRBJ1-1; the table gives TRBD1 as D, unverified against the DNA. TRBV21-1 is annotated as a pseudogene. The CDR3 consists of 14 residues. The CDR3 spells CASSTHRDNTEAFF. The CDR3 DNA follows: TGTGCCAGCAGCACCCACAGGGACAACACTGAAGCTTTCTTT.

Here the CDR3 reads CASSDQRPGELFF. The CDR3 region has the DNA TGTGCCAGCAGTGACCAGCGCCCCGGGGAGCTGTTTTTT. The rearrangement joins TRBV6-1 to TRBJ2-2, with no clear D. CDR1 is MNHNS, CDR2 SASEGT, per germline. The CDR3 loop spans 13 amino acids. The germline V and J ends were trimmed by 3 bases and 6 bases, with 8 bases remaining between them.

This clone was picked up a small number of times. V and J are TRBV21-1 and TRBJ2-4; the D segment call TRBD2 is taken from the table without a DNA check. TRBV21-1 is a pseudogene segment. CDR3 length equals 13 residues. The CDR3 DNA follows: TGTGCCAGCGGGGACTTGACCAAAAACATTCAGTACTTC. Protein product: CASGDLTKNIQYF.

The V and J genes are TRBV6-5 and TRBJ2-5, with D uncertain. Germline assignment: CDR1 MNHEY and CDR2 SVGAGI. V gave up 4 bases and J gave up 2 bases, with 8 bases separating them. The CDR3 is 13 amino acids. The CDR3 DNA follows: TGTGCCAGCAGTTCCCCCCCACAAGAGACCCAGTACTTC. Protein sequence: CASSSPPQETQYF.

Notes on this clone: At one end, the junction sequence differs from germline, possibly due to a read error. The DNA of the CDR3 is TGTGCCAGCGGTGAGACTAGCGGGAAGGATGAGCAGTTCTTC. Its protein product is CASGETSGKDEQFF. J is TRBJ2-1 and V is TRBV2; 11 bases fit TRBD2. The CDR3 contains 14 residues. Germline assignment: CDR1 SNHLY and CDR2 FYNNEI.

This clone was recorded once. The V and J genes are TRBV4-1 and TRBJ2-3; 8 nucleotides agree with TRBD1. The V gene end was trimmed by 6 bases and the J gene end by 2 bases; junction bases not matched to a gene: 7. Germline V gives CDR1 MGHRA, CDR2 YSYEKL. The CDR3 loop spans 15 amino acids. CDR3 DNA sequence: TGCGCCAGCAGTTTCAACAGGGGGAACACAGATACGCAGTATTTT. This encodes CASSFNRGNTDTQYF.

Remarks on this clone: One end of the junction is discordant with germline, which a read error may explain. CDR3 region: CASSSQGAGEQFF. The DNA for the CDR3 is TGTGCTAGCAGCTCCCAGGGGGCAGGAGAGCAGTTCTTC. V is TRBV7-7 and J is TRBJ2-1, with 8 bases fitting TRBD1. Germline CDR1 reads SSHAT; CDR2 reads FNYEAQ (reference sequence). This CDR3 has 13 residues.

This clone appeared a few times. A read error may produce the germline difference seen at one junction end. The chain couples TRBV5-1 to TRBJ2-3; D unclear. CDR3 size: 13 residues. Germline CDR1 and CDR2: SGHRS and YFSETQ. The CDR3 bases are TGTGCCAGCAGCCGAGAAGACATTTATACGCAGTATTTT. Amino acids: CASSREDIYTQYF. The complete variable domain, with remaining parts taken from reference TRBV5-1 and TRBJ2-3, reads KAGVTQTPRYLIKTRGQQVTLSCSPISGHRSVSWYQQTPGQGLQFLFEYFSETQRNKGNFPGRFSGRQFSNSRSEMNVSTLELGDSALYLCASSREDIYTQYFGPGTRLTVL.

The V and J genes are TRBV5-1 and TRBJ2-3, with D possibly matching TRBD1 (7 bases). The CDR3 has 16 amino acids. Germline-derived CDR1 and CDR2 are SGHRS and YFSETQ. The ends were cut back, 6 bases at V and 2 bases at J, with 19 bases in the middle. As DNA, the CDR3 is TGCGCCAGCAAACAGGGGTCGGGGGCCTCCACAGATACGCAGTATTTT. Its protein is CASKQGSGASTDTQYF.